This T cell receptor (beta chain) is from a study of CD8+ T cells in alopecia areata. Study-level information: Twice daily, treated patients received 5 to 10 mg of oral tofacitinib.

Alopecia areata patients gave lesional scalp punch biopsies and peripheral blood samples. Sorted populations comprised CD4+ and CD8+ T cells obtained from PBMCs. Of note for this clone: Its matching antigen is unknown.

General study findings and limits: Sequencing of scalp samples also includes resident alphabeta T cells from normal skin.

The CDR3 runs 14 residues. Per germline, CDR1 SGHVS and CDR2 FQNEAQ. Trimming removed 4 bases from V and 3 bases from J; junction bases left unmatched: 3. Reverse transcription of extracted RNA yielded cDNA, which provided the sequencing template. The method was immunoSEQ multiplex PCR; TCRdb's version includes in-frame clones alone and lacks a portion of them. The sample yields some 51,000 clones, 95% to 97% seen once. The sample consisted of CD8+ T cells sorted from blood, taken at week 0. J is TRBJ1-5 and V is TRBV7-8; TRBD1 aligns across 7 bases. The clonotype originates from a human donor with alopecia areata. The DNA for the CDR3 is TGTGCCAGCAGCTCCAGGGGGTCCAATCAGCCCCAGCATTTT. Translation gives CASSSRGSNQPQHF.